This TCR beta chain was documented in a study of regulatory T cells in long-lasting Graves disease. Assembly of TCR beta libraries relied on iRepertoire HTBI primers together with Arm-PCR of CDR3 regions. TCRdb independently ran MiXCR on the multiplex PCR reads; one entry per CDR3 protein. The sample includes hundreds of thousands of distinct CDR3 sequences, around 12% of them seen just once. Germline CDR1 is DFQATT and CDR2 is SNEGSKA (reference sequence). CDR3 length: 13 amino acids. The trim removed 5 bases at V and 7 bases at J, leaving 8 bases unmatched. Time point indicated: newly diagnosed GD, antithyroid drugs for less than 3 months. PBMCs were the source of the RNA used for TCR sequencing. The same sample was also used in a study of T cells in Graves' hyperthyroidism and ophthalmopathy. This second report adds: TCR CDR3 regions were first amplified by RT-PCR with HTBI primers. Onset of ophthalmopathy came a median approximately 6 months after the model predicted it.

Sample: peripheral blood mononuclear cells (PBMCs), taken at new diagnosis, from a patient treated with antithyroid drugs. The V and J genes are TRBV20-1 and TRBJ1-3, with 7 bases matching TRBD1. The receptor was derived from a woman aged 25 to 39 with Graves disease. CDR3 protein: CSASGTAGNTIYF. The CDR3 DNA follows: TGCAGTGCTTCCGGGACAGCAGGGAACACCATATATTTT.